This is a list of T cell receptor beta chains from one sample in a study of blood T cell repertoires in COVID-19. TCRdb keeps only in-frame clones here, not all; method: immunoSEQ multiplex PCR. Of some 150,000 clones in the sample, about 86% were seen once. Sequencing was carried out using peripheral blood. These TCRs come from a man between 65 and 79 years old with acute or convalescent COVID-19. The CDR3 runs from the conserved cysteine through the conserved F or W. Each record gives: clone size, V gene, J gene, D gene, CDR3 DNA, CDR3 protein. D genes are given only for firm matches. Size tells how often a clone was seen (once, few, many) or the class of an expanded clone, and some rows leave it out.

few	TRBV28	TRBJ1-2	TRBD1	TGTGCCAGCAGTCCGATACAGGGGAATGGCTACACCTTC	CASSPIQGNGYTF
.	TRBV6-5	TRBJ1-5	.	TGTGCCAGTTCCCCCAGGGGCGGGAATCAGCCCCAGCATTTT	CASSPRGGNQPQHF
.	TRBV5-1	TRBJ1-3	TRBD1	TGCGCCAGCAGCTTGGAGGCAGGGGGTTCTGGAAACACCATATATTTT	CASSLEAGGSGNTIYF
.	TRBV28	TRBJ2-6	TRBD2	TGTGCCAGCAGCCGCCGGACTAGCGGAAGCCTCTACAACGTCCTGACTTTC	CASSRRTSGSLYNVLTF
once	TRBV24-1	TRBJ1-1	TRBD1	TGTGCCACCAGTGACTACAGGGGTACTGAAGCTTTCTTT	CATSDYRGTEAFF
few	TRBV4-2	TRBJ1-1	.	TGTGCCAGCAGCCGACGGGTCGGGAACACTGAAGCTTTCTTT	CASSRRVGNTEAFF
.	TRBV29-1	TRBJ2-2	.	TGCAGCGCAGAACGGGGAAGGAACACCGGGGAGCTGTTTTTT	CSAERGRNTGELFF
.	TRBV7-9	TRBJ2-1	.	TGTGCCAGCAGCTTAGGTTCTAGCGTACACAATGAGCAGTTCTTC	CASSLGSSVHNEQFF
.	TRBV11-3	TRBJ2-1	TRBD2	TGTGCCAGCAGCGGGGGACTAGCGGGAGGTGGCAATGAGCAGTTCTTC	CASSGGLAGGGNEQFF
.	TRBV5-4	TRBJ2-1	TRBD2	TGTGCCAGCAGCACCCCGGGACTAGCGGACAATGAGCAGTTCTTC	CASSTPGLADNEQFF
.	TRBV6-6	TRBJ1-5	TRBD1	TGTGCCAGCAGTTACACGGGACAGAGCAATCAGCCCCAGCATTTT	CASSYTGQSNQPQHF
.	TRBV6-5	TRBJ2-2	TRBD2	TGTGCCAGCAGTTATTTTGGGGGGGGATACACCGGGGAGCTGTTTTTT	CASSYFGGGYTGELFF
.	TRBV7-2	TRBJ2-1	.	TGTGCCAGCAGCCCCCGGCCGCCAGGGAACAATGAGCAGTTCTTC	CASSPRPPGNNEQFF
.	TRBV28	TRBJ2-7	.	TGTGCCACCAAACCGGACAGCTACGAGCAGTACTTC	CATKPDSYEQYF
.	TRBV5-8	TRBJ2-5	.	TGTGCCAGCAGCTTAGGATGGGGGCCTGGGTACTTC	CASSLGWGPGYF
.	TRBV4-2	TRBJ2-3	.	TGTGCCAGCAGCCAAGATCACAAGTTCGGGAGTAAGGATACGCAGTATTTT	CASSQDHKFGSKDTQYF
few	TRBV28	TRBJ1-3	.	TGTGCCAGCAGTTCGCCTGGCCTGTCTGGAAACACCATATATTTT	CASSSPGLSGNTIYF
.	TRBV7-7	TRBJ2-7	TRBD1	TGTGCTAGCAGCCCCCTTGGACAGGGGGCACCCTACGAGCAGTACTTC	CASSPLGQGAPYEQYF
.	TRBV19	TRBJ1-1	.	TGTGCCAGTAGTATAGTTTCGGGGACTGAAGCTTTCTTT	CASSIVSGTEAFF
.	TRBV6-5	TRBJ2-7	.	TGTGCCAGCACAAGGGGCAACGAGCAGTACTTC	CASTRGNEQYF
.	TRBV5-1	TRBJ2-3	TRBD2	TGCGCCAGCAGCGCGGCCGGGTTAGCGGGATTAGATACGCAGTATTTT	CASSAAGLAGLDTQYF